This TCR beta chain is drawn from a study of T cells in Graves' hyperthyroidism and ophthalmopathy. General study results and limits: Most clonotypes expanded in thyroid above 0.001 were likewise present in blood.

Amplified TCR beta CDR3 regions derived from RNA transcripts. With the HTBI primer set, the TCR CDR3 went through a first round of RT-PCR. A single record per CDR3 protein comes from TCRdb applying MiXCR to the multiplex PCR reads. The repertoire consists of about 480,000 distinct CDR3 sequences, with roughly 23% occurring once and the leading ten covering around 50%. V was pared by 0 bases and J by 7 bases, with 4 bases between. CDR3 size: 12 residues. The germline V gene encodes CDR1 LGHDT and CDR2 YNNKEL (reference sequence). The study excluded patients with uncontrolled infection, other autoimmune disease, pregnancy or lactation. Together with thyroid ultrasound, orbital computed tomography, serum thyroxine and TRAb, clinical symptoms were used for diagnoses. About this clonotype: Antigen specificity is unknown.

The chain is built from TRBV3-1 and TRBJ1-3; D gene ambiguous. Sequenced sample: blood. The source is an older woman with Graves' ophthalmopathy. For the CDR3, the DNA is TGTGCCAGCAGCCAAGAGACGAACACCATATATTTT. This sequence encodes CASSQETNTIYF. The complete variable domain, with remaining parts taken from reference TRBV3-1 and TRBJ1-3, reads DTAVSQTPKYLVTQMGNDKSIKCEQNLGHDTMYWYKQDSKKFLKIMFSYNNKELIINETVPNRFSPKSPDKAHLNLHINSLELGDSAVYFCASSQETNTIYFGEGSWLTVV.